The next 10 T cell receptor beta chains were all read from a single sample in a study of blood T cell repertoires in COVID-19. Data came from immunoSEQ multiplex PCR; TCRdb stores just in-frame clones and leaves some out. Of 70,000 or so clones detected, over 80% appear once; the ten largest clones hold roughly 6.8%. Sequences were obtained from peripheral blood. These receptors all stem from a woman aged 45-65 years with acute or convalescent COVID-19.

CDR3 coding DNA: TGTGCCAGCAGTAGGGGACTAAATGAGCAGTTCTTC. It translates to CASSRGLNEQFF. This chain links TRBV6-2 or TRBV6-3 with TRBJ2-1, with 7 bases identical to TRBD2. In germline, CDR1 is MNHEY, CDR2 SVGEGT. V shed 5 bases and J 7 bases; nucleotides not matched to a gene: 2. The CDR3 has 12 residues.

This chain's CDR3 is CATLGGELFF. Here the CDR3 DNA reads TGTGCCACCCTCGGGGGGGAGCTGTTTTTT. V gene TRBV6-6 combines with J gene TRBJ2-2; D not certain. Trimming removed 10 bases at V and 8 bases at J, with 8 bases between. CDR1 and CDR2 (germline): MNHNY, SVGAGI (reference sequence). The CDR3 is 10 residues long.

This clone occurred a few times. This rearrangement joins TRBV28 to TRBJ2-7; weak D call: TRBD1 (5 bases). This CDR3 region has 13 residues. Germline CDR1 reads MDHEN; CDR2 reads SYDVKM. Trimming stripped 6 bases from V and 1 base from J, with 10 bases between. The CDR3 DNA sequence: TGTGCCAGCAGCCGCAGGGTTTCCTACGAGCAGTACTTC. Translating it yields CASSRRVSYEQYF.

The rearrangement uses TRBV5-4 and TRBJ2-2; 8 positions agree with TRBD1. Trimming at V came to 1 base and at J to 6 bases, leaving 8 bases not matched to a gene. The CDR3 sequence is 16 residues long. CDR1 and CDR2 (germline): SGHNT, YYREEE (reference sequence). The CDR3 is CASSLPRGPRAGELFF. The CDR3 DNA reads TGTGCCAGCAGCTTGCCCAGGGGGCCTCGGGCCGGGGAGCTGTTTTTT.

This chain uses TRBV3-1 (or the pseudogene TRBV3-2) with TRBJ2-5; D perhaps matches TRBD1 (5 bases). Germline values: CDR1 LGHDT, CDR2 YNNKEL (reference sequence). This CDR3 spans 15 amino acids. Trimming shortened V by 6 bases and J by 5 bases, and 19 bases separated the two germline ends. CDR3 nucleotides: TGTGCCAGCAGTCGCGCCCTCAGCAGGGTGGAGACCCAGTACTTC. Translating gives CASSRALSRVETQYF.

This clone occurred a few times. CDR3: CASSTRALGNSPLHF. The CDR3 DNA reads as TGTGCCAGCAGCACCAGGGCCTTAGGGAATTCACCCCTCCACTTT. This chain uses TRBV9 with TRBJ1-6; perhaps TRBD1 as D (5 bases). The CDR3 length is 15 residues. CDR1 is SGDLS and CDR2 is YYNGEE in the germline V gene. Trimming took 4 bases from V and 7 from J, leaving 15 bases between them.

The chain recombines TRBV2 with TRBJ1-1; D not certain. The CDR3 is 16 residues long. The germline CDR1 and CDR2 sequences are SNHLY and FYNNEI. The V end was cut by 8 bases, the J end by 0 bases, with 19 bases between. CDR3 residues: CASGLERQRMNTEAFF. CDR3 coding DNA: TGTGCCAGCGGCTTAGAAAGGCAGCGCATGAACACTGAAGCTTTCTTT.

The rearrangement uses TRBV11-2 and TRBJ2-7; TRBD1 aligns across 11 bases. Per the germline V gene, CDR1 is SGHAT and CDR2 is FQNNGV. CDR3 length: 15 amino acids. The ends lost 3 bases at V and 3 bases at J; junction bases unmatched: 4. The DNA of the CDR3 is TGTGCCAGCAGCTTCGGACAGGGGGCTGTCTACGAGCAGTACTTC. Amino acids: CASSFGQGAVYEQYF.

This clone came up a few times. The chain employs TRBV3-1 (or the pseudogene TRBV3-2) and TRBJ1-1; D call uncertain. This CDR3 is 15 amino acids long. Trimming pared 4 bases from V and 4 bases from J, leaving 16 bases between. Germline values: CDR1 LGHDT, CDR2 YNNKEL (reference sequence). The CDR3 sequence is CASSPFGNRGTEAFF. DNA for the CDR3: TGTGCCAGCAGCCCTTTCGGGAACCGCGGCACTGAAGCTTTCTTT.

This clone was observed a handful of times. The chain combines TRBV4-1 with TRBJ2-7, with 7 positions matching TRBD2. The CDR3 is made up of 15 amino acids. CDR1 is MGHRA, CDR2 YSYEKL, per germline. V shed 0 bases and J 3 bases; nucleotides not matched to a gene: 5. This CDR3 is CASSQDPGTIYEQYF. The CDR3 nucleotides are TGCGCCAGCAGCCAAGATCCAGGGACTATCTACGAGCAGTACTTC.